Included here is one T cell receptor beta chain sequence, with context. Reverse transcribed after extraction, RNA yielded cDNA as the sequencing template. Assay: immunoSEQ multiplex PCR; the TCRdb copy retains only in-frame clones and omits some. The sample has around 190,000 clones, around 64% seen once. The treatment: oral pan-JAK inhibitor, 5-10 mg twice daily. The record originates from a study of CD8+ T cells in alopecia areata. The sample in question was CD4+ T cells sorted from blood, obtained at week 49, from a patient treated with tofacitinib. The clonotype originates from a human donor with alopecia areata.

The CDR3 spells CASSSLGPSRPETQYF. The CDR3 DNA reads as TGTGCCAGCAGCTCACTCGGACCTTCTCGGCCGGAGACCCAGTACTTC. The chain carries TRBV5-6 and TRBJ2-5; D gene uncertain. In germline, CDR1 is SGHDT, CDR2 YYEEEE. There are 16 residues in the CDR3. With 3 bases removed from V and 5 bases from J, the gap between germline ends came to 20 bases.